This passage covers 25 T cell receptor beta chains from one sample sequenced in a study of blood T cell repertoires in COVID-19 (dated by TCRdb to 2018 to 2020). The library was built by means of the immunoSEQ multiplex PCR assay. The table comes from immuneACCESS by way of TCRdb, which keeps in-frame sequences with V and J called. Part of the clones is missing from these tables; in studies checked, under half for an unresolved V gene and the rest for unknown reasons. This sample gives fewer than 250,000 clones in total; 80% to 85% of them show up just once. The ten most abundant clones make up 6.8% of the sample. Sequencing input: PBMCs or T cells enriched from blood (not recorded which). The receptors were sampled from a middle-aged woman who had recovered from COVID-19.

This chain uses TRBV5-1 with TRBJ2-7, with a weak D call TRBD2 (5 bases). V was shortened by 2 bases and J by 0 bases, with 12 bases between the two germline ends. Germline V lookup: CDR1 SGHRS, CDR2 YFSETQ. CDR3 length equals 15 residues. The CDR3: CASSLLSAISYEQYF. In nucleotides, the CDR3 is TGCGCCAGCAGCTTACTTAGCGCGATCTCCTACGAGCAGTACTTC.

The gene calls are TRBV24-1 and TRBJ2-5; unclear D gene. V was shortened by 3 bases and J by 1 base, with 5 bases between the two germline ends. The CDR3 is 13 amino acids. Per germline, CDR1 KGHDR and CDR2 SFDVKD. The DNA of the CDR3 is TGTGCCACCAGTGATGACTTCCAAGAGACCCAGTACTTC. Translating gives CATSDDFQETQYF.

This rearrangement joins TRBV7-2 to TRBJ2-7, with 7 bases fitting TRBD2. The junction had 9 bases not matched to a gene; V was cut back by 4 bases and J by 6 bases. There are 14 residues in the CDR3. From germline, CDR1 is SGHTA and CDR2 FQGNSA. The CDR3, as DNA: TGTGCCAGCAGCTCCCAGACGACTAGCTCCGAGCAGTACTTC. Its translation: CASSSQTTSSEQYF.

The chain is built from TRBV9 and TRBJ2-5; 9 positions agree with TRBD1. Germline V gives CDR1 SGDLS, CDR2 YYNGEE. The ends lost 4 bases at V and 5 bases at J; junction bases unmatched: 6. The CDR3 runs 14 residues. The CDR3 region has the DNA TGTGCCAGCAGCCCCGGGACAGGGCTGGAGACCCAGTACTTC. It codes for CASSPGTGLETQYF.

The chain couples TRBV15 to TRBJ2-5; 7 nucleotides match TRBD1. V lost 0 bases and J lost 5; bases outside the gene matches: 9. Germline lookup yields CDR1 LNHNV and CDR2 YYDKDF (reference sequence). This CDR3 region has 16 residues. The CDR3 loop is CATSRERLQGVETQYF. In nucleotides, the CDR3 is TGTGCCACCAGCAGAGAGAGACTGCAGGGGGTGGAGACCCAGTACTTC.

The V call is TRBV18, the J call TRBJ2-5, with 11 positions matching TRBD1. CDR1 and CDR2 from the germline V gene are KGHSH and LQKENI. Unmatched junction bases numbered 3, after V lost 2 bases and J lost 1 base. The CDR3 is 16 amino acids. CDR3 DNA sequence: TGTGCCAGCTCACCAACCGGGACAGGGGGCCAAGAGACCCAGTACTTC. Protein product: CASSPTGTGGQETQYF.

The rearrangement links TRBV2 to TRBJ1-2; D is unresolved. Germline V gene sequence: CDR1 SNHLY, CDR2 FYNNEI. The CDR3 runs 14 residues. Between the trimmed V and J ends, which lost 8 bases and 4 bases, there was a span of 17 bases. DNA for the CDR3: TGTGCCAGCGGGGTTGTCGGGGAGCGCTATGGCTACACCTTC. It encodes CASGVVGERYGYTF. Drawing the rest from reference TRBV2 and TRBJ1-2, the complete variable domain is EPEVTQTPSHQVTQMGQEVILRCVPISNHLYFYWYRQILGQKVEFLVSFYNNEISEKSEIFDDQFSVERPDGSNFTLKIRSTKLEDSAMYFCASGVVGERYGYTFGSGTRLTVV.

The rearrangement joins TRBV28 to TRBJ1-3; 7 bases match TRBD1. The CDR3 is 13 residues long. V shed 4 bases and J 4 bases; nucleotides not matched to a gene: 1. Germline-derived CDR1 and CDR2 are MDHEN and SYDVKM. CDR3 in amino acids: CASSSGQGNTIYF. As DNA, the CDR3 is TGTGCCAGCAGTTCGGGACAGGGAAACACCATATATTTT.

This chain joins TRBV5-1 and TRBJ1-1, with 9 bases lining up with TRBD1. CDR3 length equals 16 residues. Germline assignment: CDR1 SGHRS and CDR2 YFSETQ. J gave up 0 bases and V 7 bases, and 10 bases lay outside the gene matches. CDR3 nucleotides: TGCGCCAGCGGGACAGGGTCAGGAGGCATGAACACTGAAGCTTTCTTT. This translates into CASGTGSGGMNTEAFF.

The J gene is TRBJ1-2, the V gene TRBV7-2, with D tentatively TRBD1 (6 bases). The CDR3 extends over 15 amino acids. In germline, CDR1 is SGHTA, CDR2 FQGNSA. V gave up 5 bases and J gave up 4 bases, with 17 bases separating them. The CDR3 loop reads CASSLGPGASYGYTF. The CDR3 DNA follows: TGTGCCAGCAGCCTCGGACCAGGGGCCTCCTATGGCTACACCTTC. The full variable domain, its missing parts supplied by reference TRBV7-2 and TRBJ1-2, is GAGVSQSPSNKVTEKGKDVELRCDPISGHTALYWYRQSLGQGLEFLIYFQGNSAPDKSGLPSDRFSAERTGGSVSTLTIQRTQQEDSAVYLCASSLGPGASYGYTFGSGTRLTVV.

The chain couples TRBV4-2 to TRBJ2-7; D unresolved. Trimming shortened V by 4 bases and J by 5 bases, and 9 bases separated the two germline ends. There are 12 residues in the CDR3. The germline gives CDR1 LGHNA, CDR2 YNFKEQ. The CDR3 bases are TGTGCCAGCAGCCCTAATGAAAACGAGCAGTACTTC. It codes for CASSPNENEQYF.

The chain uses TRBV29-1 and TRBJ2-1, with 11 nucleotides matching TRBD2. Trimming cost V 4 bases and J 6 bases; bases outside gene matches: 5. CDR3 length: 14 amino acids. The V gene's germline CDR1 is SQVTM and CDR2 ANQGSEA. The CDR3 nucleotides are TGCAGCGTTGTCCCCCTAGCGGGAGGCAATGAGCAGTTCTTC. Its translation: CSVVPLAGGNEQFF.

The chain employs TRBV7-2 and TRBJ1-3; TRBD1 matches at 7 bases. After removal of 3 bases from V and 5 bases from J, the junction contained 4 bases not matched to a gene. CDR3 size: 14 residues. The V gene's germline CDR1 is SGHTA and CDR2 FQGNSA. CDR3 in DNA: TGTGCCAGCAGCTTTGGGACAGAGAGAAACACCATATATTTT. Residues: CASSFGTERNTIYF.

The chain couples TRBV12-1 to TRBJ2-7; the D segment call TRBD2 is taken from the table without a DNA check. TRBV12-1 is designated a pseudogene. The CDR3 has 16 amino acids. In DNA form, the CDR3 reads TGTGCCAGCAGCTCAATACCGGGACTCGCACCCTACGAGCAGTACGTC. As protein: CASSSIPGLAPYEQYV.

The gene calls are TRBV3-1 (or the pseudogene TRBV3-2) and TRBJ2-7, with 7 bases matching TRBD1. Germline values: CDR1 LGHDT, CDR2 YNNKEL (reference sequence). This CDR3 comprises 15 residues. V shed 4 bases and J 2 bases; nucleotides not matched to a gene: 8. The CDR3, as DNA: TGTGCCAGCAGCCTGCGACAGGGTTCTACCTACGAGCAGTACGTC. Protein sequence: CASSLRQGSTYEQYV.

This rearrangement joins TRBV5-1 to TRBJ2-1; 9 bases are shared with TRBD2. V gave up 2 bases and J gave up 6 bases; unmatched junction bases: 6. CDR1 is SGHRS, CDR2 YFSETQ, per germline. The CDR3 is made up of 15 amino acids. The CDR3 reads CASSLGLAGPNEQFF. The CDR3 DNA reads TGCGCCAGCAGCTTAGGTCTAGCGGGACCCAATGAGCAGTTCTTC.

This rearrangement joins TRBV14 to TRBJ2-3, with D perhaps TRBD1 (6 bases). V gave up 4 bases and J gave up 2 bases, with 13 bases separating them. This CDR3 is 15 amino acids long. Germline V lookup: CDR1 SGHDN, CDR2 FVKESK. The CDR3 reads CASSPKQGYTDTQYF. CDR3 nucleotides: TGTGCCAGCAGCCCGAAACAGGGATACACAGATACGCAGTATTTT.

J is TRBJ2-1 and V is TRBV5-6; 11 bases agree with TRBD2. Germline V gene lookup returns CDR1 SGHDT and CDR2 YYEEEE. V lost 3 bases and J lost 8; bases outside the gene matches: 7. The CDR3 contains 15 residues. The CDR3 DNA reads TGTGCCAGCAGCTCGGCTAGCGGGAGGATCCATGAGCAGTTCTTC. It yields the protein CASSSASGRIHEQFF.

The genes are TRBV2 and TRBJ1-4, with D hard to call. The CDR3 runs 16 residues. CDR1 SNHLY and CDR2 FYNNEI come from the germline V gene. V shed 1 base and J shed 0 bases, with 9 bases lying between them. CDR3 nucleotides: TGTGCCAGCAGTGAAGAGGTAACAGCAACTAATGAAAAACTGTTTTTT. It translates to CASSEEVTATNEKLFF.

The CDR3 sequence: CASSMIGGRGGTEAFF. CDR3 nucleotides: TGTGCCAGTAGTATGATCGGGGGCCGGGGGGGCACTGAAGCTTTCTTT. The rearrangement links TRBV19 to TRBJ1-1; weak D call: TRBD1 (6 bases). V lost 3 bases to trimming and J lost 4 bases, with 18 bases between them. Germline-derived CDR1 and CDR2 are LNHDA and SQIVND (reference sequence). The CDR3 is 16 amino acids.

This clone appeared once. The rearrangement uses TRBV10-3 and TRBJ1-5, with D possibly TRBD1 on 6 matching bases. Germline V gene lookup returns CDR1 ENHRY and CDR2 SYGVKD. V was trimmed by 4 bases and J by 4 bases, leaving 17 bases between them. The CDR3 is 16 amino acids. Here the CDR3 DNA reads TGTGCCATCAGTGGCGCAAAAGAGGGGGGGAATCAGCCCCAGCATTTT. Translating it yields CAISGAKEGGNQPQHF.

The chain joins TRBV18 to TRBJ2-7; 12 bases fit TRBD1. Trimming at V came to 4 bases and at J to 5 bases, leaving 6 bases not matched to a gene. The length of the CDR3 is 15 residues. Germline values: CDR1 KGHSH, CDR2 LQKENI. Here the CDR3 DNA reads TGTGCCAGCTCACTACATGGGACAGGGGGCGACGAGCAGTACTTC. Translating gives CASSLHGTGGDEQYF. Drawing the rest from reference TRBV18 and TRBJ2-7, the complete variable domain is NAGVMQNPRHLVRRRGQEARLRCSPMKGHSHVYWYRQLPEEGLKFMVYLQKENIIDESGMPKERFSAEFPKEGPSILRIQQVVRGDSAAYFCASSLHGTGGDEQYFGPGTRLTVT.

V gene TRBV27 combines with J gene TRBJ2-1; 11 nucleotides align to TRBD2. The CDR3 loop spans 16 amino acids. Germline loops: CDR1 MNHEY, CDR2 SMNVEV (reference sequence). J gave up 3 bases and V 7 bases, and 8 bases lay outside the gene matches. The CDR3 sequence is CASINLAGGLYNEQFF. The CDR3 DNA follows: TGTGCCAGCATCAACCTAGCGGGAGGACTCTACAATGAGCAGTTCTTC.

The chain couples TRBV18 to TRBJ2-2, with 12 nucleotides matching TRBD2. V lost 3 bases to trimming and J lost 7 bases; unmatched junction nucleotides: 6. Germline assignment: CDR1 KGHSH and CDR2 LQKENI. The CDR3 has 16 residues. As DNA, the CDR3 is TGTGCCAGCTCACCCACGACTAGCGGGAGATTCGGGGAGCTGTTTTTT. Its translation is CASSPTTSGRFGELFF.

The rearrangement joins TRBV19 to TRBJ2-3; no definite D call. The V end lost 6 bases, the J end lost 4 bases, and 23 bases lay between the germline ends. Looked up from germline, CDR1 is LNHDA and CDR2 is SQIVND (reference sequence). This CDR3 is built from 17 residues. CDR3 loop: CASSPLPGVALSDTQYF. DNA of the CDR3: TGTGCCAGTAGCCCACTGCCTGGAGTAGCTCTTTCAGATACGCAGTATTTT.